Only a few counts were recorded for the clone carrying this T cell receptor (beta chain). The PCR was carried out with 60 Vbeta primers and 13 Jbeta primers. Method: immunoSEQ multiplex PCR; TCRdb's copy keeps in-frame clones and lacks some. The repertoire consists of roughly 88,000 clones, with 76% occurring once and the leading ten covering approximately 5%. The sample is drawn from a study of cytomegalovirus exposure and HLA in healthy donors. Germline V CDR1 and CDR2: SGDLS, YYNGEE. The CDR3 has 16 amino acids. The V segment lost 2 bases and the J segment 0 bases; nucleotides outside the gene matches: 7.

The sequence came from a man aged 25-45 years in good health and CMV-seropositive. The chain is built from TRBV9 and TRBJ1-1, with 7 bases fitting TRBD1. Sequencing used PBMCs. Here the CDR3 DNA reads TGTGCCAGCAGCGTCTCCCCTGGACAGGTGAACACTGAAGCTTTCTTT. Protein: CASSVSPGQVNTEAFF.